This is a list of T cell receptor beta chains from one sample in a study of T cells in Graves' hyperthyroidism and ophthalmopathy. MiXCR, applied by TCRdb to the multiplex PCR reads, yields one record per CDR3 protein. This table has approximately 700,000 distinct CDR3 sequences, roughly 15% appearing once. Specimen: blood. The source of these receptors is a man in his late teens or twenties with Graves' hyperthyroidism. The CDR3 runs from the conserved cysteine through the conserved F or W. D genes are given only for firm matches. Not every row has a clone size; where given, it reads once, few, many or a size class.

V: TRBV7-3
size: few
J: TRBJ1-1
D: TRBD1
DNA: TGTGCCAGCAGCTTAAAGCCCGGACAGGGGAACACTGAAGCTTTCTTT
CDR3: CASSLKPGQGNTEAFF

V: TRBV4-1
size: -
J: TRBJ2-7
D: -
DNA: TGCGCCAGCAGCCAAGATGTGGTTCGCGAGCAGTACTTC
CDR3: CASSQDVVREQYF

V: TRBV5-1
size: -
J: TRBJ1-4
D: -
DNA: TGCGCCAGCAGCTTCAACAGGGCGGACGAAAAACTGTTTTTT
CDR3: CASSFNRADEKLFF

V: TRBV28
size: -
J: TRBJ1-4
D: TRBD1
DNA: TGTGCCAGCAGTCTCGGGACAGGTTTGAGGCGAGAAAAACTGTTTTTT
CDR3: CASSLGTGLRREKLFF

V: TRBV28
size: many
J: TRBJ2-7
D: TRBD1
DNA: TGTGCCAGCAGTTTTAGGGGACAGGGATCCTACGAGCAGTACTTC
CDR3: CASSFRGQGSYEQYF

V: TRBV6-1
size: few
J: TRBJ1-2
D: -
DNA: TGTGCCAGCAGTCCCGCGGGCTCGGGTGGCTACACCTTC
CDR3: CASSPAGSGGYTF

V: TRBV30
size: few
J: TRBJ2-7
D: -
DNA: TGTGCCTGGACCCCCCCAACAACGGGCGAGCAGTACTTC
CDR3: CAWTPPTTGEQYF

V: TRBV2
size: many
J: TRBJ2-1
D: TRBD2
DNA: TGTGCCAGCAGTACCTTAGCGGGGCGGGATGAGCAGTTCTTC
CDR3: CASSTLAGRDEQFF

V: TRBV6-2/TRBV6-3
size: few
J: TRBJ2-7
D: -
DNA: TGTGCCAGCAGGCCTTCGGTGAGTTCCTACGAGCAGTACTTC
CDR3: CASRPSVSSYEQYF

V: TRBV20-1
size: many
J: TRBJ2-2
D: TRBD2
DNA: TGCAGTGCTAGGCTAGCGGGAGCGAGCACCGGGGAGCTGTTTTTT
CDR3: CSARLAGASTGELFF

V: TRBV20-1
size: many
J: TRBJ2-3
D: -
DNA: TGCAGTGCTAGAAGTGGTAGCGTGGCTTCAGATACGCAGTATTTT
CDR3: CSARSGSVASDTQYF

V: TRBV11-1
size: many
J: TRBJ2-5
D: -
DNA: TGTGCCAGCAGCCCAGGACTCGAAGAGACCCAGTACTTC
CDR3: CASSPGLEETQYF

V: TRBV3-1
size: -
J: TRBJ2-1
D: TRBD2
DNA: TGTGCCAGCAGCCCGGGGGGGGACGGGGGCAACAATGAGCAGTTCTTC
CDR3: CASSPGGDGGNNEQFF

V: TRBV15
size: many
J: TRBJ2-5
D: -
DNA: TGTGCCACCAGCAGAGGCTATGTCCAAGAGACCCAGTACTTC
CDR3: CATSRGYVQETQYF

V: TRBV12-3/TRBV12-4
size: many
J: TRBJ2-3
D: TRBD2
DNA: TGTGCCAGCAGGACACTAGCGGGAGCAGCAGATACGCAGTATTTT
CDR3: CASRTLAGAADTQYF

V: TRBV10-3
size: many
J: TRBJ2-3
D: -
DNA: TGTGCCATCAGTGAGTCGTGGACTAGCACAGATACGCAGTATTTT
CDR3: CAISESWTSTDTQYF

V: TRBV11-2
size: many
J: TRBJ2-7
D: TRBD1
DNA: TGTGCCAGCAGCTTGCCGGACAGGAACTACGAGCAGTACTTC
CDR3: CASSLPDRNYEQYF

V: TRBV27
size: -
J: TRBJ2-5
D: TRBD1
DNA: TGTGCCAGCAGTCGCAGACAGGGTACGGAGACCCAGTACTTC
CDR3: CASSRRQGTETQYF

V: TRBV28
size: many
J: TRBJ2-7
D: -
DNA: TGTGCCAGCAGTCCCTGGGAGGGGGCAATTAACGAGCAGTACTTC
CDR3: CASSPWEGAINEQYF

V: TRBV28
size: many
J: TRBJ1-1
D: TRBD1
DNA: TGTGCCAGCAGTTTAGACAGGGGGCTTCGCACTGAAGCTTTCTTT
CDR3: CASSLDRGLRTEAFF

V: TRBV2
size: -
J: TRBJ2-3
D: TRBD1
DNA: TGTGCCAGCACCTCGACAGGGAAGGGGGATACGCAGTATTTT
CDR3: CASTSTGKGDTQYF

V: TRBV20-1
size: few
J: TRBJ1-5
D: -
DNA: TGCAGTGCTAGAGCCTACGACAACTATCAGCCCCAGCATTTT
CDR3: CSARAYDNYQPQHF

V: TRBV11-2
size: many
J: TRBJ1-5
D: TRBD1
DNA: TGCGCCAGCAGCTACGGACAGGGGGTTTATCAGCCCCAGCATTTT
CDR3: CASSYGQGVYQPQHF

V: TRBV12-3/TRBV12-4
size: -
J: TRBJ2-7
D: -
DNA: TGTGCCAGCAGTCCCGGTATGCGGGCCTACGAGCAGTACTTC
CDR3: CASSPGMRAYEQYF

V: TRBV6-4
size: -
J: TRBJ2-1
D: TRBD2
DNA: TGTGCCAGCAGTGACTCATCTAGCGGGAGGGTAGAGCAGTTCTTC
CDR3: CASSDSSSGRVEQFF

V: TRBV20-1
size: -
J: TRBJ2-1
D: -
DNA: TGCAGTGCTAGATCGGACTCCAATGAGCAGTTCTTC
CDR3: CSARSDSNEQFF

V: TRBV20-1
size: many
J: TRBJ2-3
D: -
DNA: TGCAGTGCTAGAGGGTGGGGCAGCACAGATACGCAGTATTTT
CDR3: CSARGWGSTDTQYF

V: TRBV15
size: many
J: TRBJ2-7
D: -
DNA: TGTGCCACCAGCAGAGATGGAGGGGCTAGCTCCGACGAGCAGTACTTC
CDR3: CATSRDGGASSDEQYF

V: TRBV2
size: many
J: TRBJ2-1
D: TRBD2
DNA: TGTGCCAGCTTTGGAGGGACTAGCGGGATCAATGAGCAGTTCTTC
CDR3: CASFGGTSGINEQFF

V: TRBV10-3
size: -
J: TRBJ2-1
D: TRBD1
DNA: TGTGCCATCAGCTCCCCGGGACAGGGGGTTTATGAGCAGTTCTTC
CDR3: CAISSPGQGVYEQFF

V: TRBV6-5
size: -
J: TRBJ1-1
D: -
DNA: TGTGCCAGCAGTTACTCAGAGGCAGCTTTCTTT
CDR3: CASSYSEAAFF

V: TRBV28
size: many
J: TRBJ1-2
D: -
DNA: TGTGCCAGCAGTTTTATGGTGGAGTACTATGGCTACACCTTC
CDR3: CASSFMVEYYGYTF

V: TRBV6-1
size: many
J: TRBJ2-1
D: TRBD2
DNA: TGTGCCAGCAGCCTATCCCTAGCGGGTCCTCAAAATGAGCAGTTCTTC
CDR3: CASSLSLAGPQNEQFF

V: TRBV2
size: -
J: TRBJ1-5
D: -
DNA: TGTGCCAGCAGGCGGGGGGCCTTTGTGCATTTT
CDR3: CASRRGAFVHF

V: TRBV29-1
size: many
J: TRBJ2-5
D: TRBD2
DNA: TGCAGCGTTGAAGGGGCTCAGCGGGGTCAAGAGACCCAGTACTTC
CDR3: CSVEGAQRGQETQYF

V: TRBV7-3
size: -
J: TRBJ2-1
D: -
DNA: TGTGCCAGCAGCTTAAGGGCTAGCCATGAGCAGTTCTTC
CDR3: CASSLRASHEQFF

V: TRBV25-1
size: few
J: TRBJ2-7
D: -
DNA: TGTGCCAGCAGTCCCAAGAACGAGCAGTACTTC
CDR3: CASSPKNEQYF

V: TRBV12-3/TRBV12-4
size: few
J: TRBJ1-1
D: -
DNA: TGTGCCAGCACCAAGGGGTGGCGGGTCGCTGAAGCTTTCTTT
CDR3: CASTKGWRVAEAFF

V: TRBV12-3/TRBV12-4
size: many
J: TRBJ1-1
D: -
DNA: TGTGCCAGCAGTTCCCGCCAGGTGAGGAACACTGAAGCTTTCTTT
CDR3: CASSSRQVRNTEAFF

V: TRBV4-1
size: few
J: TRBJ2-5
D: -
DNA: TGCGCCAGCAGCCAAGATACAATTCGCGGCCAAGAGACCCAGTACTTC
CDR3: CASSQDTIRGQETQYF

V: TRBV27
size: few
J: TRBJ1-1
D: -
DNA: TGTGCCAGCAGTTTAGTCGGCCCAGGCCTAGTCACTGAAGCTTTCTTT
CDR3: CASSLVGPGLVTEAFF

V: TRBV28
size: many
J: TRBJ2-6
D: TRBD1
DNA: TGTGCCAGCAGACACGGGACAGGGACTCCTGGGGCCAACGTCCTGACTTTC
CDR3: CASRHGTGTPGANVLTF

V: TRBV27
size: -
J: TRBJ2-7
D: -
DNA: TGTGCCAGCAGTTCTCCCGGGACGGGAAACTTGCTGTACTTC
CDR3: CASSSPGTGNLLYF

V: TRBV28
size: -
J: TRBJ2-1
D: -
DNA: TGTGCCACCCAAAATCCGGTAGACTACAATGAGCAGTTCTTC
CDR3: CATQNPVDYNEQFF